The 13 T cell receptor beta chains below come from one sample, sequenced in a study of long-term antiretroviral therapy in people with HIV. They ran version v3.0 of the immunoSEQ assay at survey level. TCRdb's copy holds only in-frame clones and misses some; the assay was immunoSEQ multiplex PCR. This sample has more than 25,000 clones, with around 97% found just once. This material consisted of unsorted PBMCs, taken 7.6 years after starting antiretroviral therapy. The receptors originated from a man between 25 and 39 years old with HIV.

To note about this clone: One junction end disagrees with the germline gene, perhaps due to a read error. The rearrangement links TRBV7-7 to TRBJ2-3, with TRBD2 matching 7 bases. Germline V gene sequence: CDR1 SSHAT, CDR2 FNYEAQ (reference sequence). This CDR3 spans 14 amino acids. CDR3 sequence: CASSPSGATDTQYF. In DNA form, the CDR3 reads TGTGCTAGCAGTCCTAGCGGAGCCACAGATACGCAGTATTTT.

This clone has a single count. The V and J genes are TRBV4-2 and TRBJ2-5, with D possibly being TRBD2 (6 bases). Per the germline V gene, CDR1 is LGHNA and CDR2 is YNFKEQ. Trimming took off 0 bases at V and 9 bases at J, with 14 bases between the two ends. This CDR3 has 14 residues. The CDR3 protein is CASSQEYGGTAQYF. CDR3 nucleotides: TGTGCCAGCAGCCAAGAGTATGGGGGGACGGCCCAGTACTTC.

For the CDR3, the DNA is TGCGCCAGCAGCTTGGGAGTCCCGATCGGAAACACCATATATTTT. It yields the protein CASSLGVPIGNTIYF. This sequence joins TRBV5-1 and TRBJ1-3; D is uncertain. Per germline, CDR1 SGHRS and CDR2 YFSETQ. Trimming shortened V by 0 bases and J by 4 bases, and 11 bases separated the two germline ends. There are 15 residues in the CDR3.

This sequence joins TRBV7-2 and TRBJ1-5; the match to TRBD1 covers 8 bases. Losses at the gene ends were 4 bases for V and 2 bases for J; bases not matched to a gene: 4. CDR1 is SGHTA and CDR2 is FQGNSA in the germline V gene. The CDR3 is 15 amino acids. The DNA for the CDR3 is TGTGCCAGCAGCTGGACAGGGAGGGGCAATCAGCCCCAGCATTTT. Encoded protein: CASSWTGRGNQPQHF.

The chain combines TRBV7-2 with TRBJ2-5; no reliable D call. CDR3 length equals 14 residues. V was pared by 3 bases and J by 5 bases, with 13 bases between. Germline V CDR1 and CDR2: SGHTA, FQGNSA. CDR3 protein: CASSFSKQVETQYF. The DNA for the CDR3 is TGTGCCAGCAGCTTTTCGAAGCAGGTTGAGACCCAGTACTTC.

This clone appeared once. This chain links TRBV7-2 with TRBJ2-7, with TRBD2 matching over 12 bases. Germline trimming cut 3 bases from V and 9 bases from J; bases unmatched to any gene: 9. CDR1 SGHTA and CDR2 FQGNSA come from the germline V gene. The CDR3 runs 15 residues. The CDR3 here is CASSFGLAGPRGQYF. Here the CDR3 DNA reads TGTGCCAGCAGCTTCGGACTAGCGGGGCCCAGGGGGCAGTACTTC.

This chain uses TRBV11-3 with TRBJ2-3; 11 positions match TRBD2. This CDR3 region has 17 residues. The V segment lost 5 bases and the J segment 0 bases; nucleotides outside the gene matches: 7. Germline loops: CDR1 SGHNT, CDR2 YENEEA. CDR3 amino acids: CASSRGTSGPSTDTQYF. CDR3 sequence (DNA): TGTGCCAGCAGCCGTGGGACTAGCGGCCCAAGCACAGATACGCAGTATTTT.

The rearrangement uses TRBV7-8 and TRBJ2-1, with 7 positions matching TRBD2. This CDR3 spans 14 amino acids. Germline CDR1 is SGHVS and CDR2 is FQNEAQ. Trimming took 3 bases from V and 3 from J; bases not matched to a gene: 2. The CDR3 coding sequence is TGTGCCAGCAGCTTGGGGGGGGACTACAATGAGCAGTTCTTC. As protein: CASSLGGDYNEQFF.

The CDR3 here is CASLDRVNTEAFF. The CDR3, as DNA: TGTGCCAGCCTCGATCGGGTGAACACTGAAGCTTTCTTT. The rearrangement links TRBV6-1 to TRBJ1-1; the D is unclear. The V gene's germline CDR1 is MNHNS and CDR2 SASEGT. The V end lost 8 bases, the J end lost 0 bases, and 10 bases lay between the germline ends. The CDR3 covers 13 residues.

This sequence joins TRBV5-8 and TRBJ2-2; TRBD2 aligns across 11 bases. V dropped 0 bases and J dropped 4; count of bases not matched to a gene: 8. Germline CDR1 SGHTS, CDR2 YDEGEE. The CDR3 is 18 residues long. CDR3 bases: TGTGCCAGCAGCTTGGAACAACCTAGCGGGGGGCCCACCGGGGAGCTGTTTTTT. Residues: CASSLEQPSGGPTGELFF.

The rearrangement uses TRBV13 and TRBJ2-7, with D maybe TRBD1 (6 bases). Between the trimmed V and J ends, which lost 5 bases and 1 base, there was a span of 9 bases. Germline CDR1 PRHDT, CDR2 FYEKMQ (reference sequence). CDR3 length: 13 residues. The CDR3 reads CASSPGQSYEQYF. The CDR3 bases are TGTGCCAGCAGCCCAGGACAGTCCTACGAGCAGTACTTC.

The CDR3 bases are TGTGCCAGCAGCTTAGCTAGCGGCAACATAAACACCGGGGAGCTGTTTTTT. Encoded protein: CASSLASGNINTGELFF. J is TRBJ2-2 and V is TRBV7-6; possibly TRBD2 for D (6 bases). The V and J ends lost 0 bases and 2 bases respectively, with 13 bases between them. CDR1 and CDR2 from the germline V gene are SGHVS and FNYEAQ. The CDR3 is 17 amino acids. Looking up the rest from reference TRBV7-6 and TRBJ2-2 gives the full variable domain: GAGVSQSPRYKVTKRGQDVALRCDPISGHVSLYWYRQALGQGPEFLTYFNYEAQQDKSGLPNDRFSAERPEGSISTLTIQRTEQRDSAMYRCASSLASGNINTGELFFGEGSRLTVL.

The rearrangement uses TRBV6-6 and TRBJ1-1; D is unresolved. The CDR3 contains 14 residues. V was cut by 6 bases and J by 0 bases, with 11 bases left in between. CDR1 is MNHNY and CDR2 is SVGAGI in the germline V gene (reference sequence). The CDR3 reads CASRRDDLNTEAFF. CDR3 in DNA: TGTGCCAGCAGACGCGACGACTTGAACACTGAAGCTTTCTTT.